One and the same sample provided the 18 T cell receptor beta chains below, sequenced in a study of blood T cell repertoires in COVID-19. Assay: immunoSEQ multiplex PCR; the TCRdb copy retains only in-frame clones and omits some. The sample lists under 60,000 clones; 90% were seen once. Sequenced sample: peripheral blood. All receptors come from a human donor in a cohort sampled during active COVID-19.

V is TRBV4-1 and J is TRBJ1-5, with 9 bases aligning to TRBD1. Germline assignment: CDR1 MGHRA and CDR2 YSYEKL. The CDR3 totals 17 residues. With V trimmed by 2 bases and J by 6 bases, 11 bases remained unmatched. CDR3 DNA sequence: TGCGCCAGCAGCCAATCGGGACAGGGAGACGGTGGTCAGCCCCAGCATTTT. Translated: CASSQSGQGDGGQPQHF.

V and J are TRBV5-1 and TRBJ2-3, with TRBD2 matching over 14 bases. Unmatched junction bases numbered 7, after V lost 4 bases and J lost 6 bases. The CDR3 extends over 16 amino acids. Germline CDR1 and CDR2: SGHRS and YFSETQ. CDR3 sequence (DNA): TGCGCCAGCAGCCCTGGACTAGCGGGAGGACCCGATACGCAGTATTTT. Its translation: CASSPGLAGGPDTQYF.

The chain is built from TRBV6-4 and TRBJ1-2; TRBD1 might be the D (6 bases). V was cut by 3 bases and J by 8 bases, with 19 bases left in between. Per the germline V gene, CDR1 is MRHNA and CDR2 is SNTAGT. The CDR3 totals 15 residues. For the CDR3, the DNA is TGTGCCAGCAGTGAAGCCCCTATGGGGGCAGGAGGCTACACCTTC. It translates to CASSEAPMGAGGYTF.

CDR3 coding DNA: TGTGCCAGCAGCCGAACAGGGGGAAGAACTGAAGCTTTCTTT. Its protein is CASSRTGGRTEAFF. The chain joins TRBV14 to TRBJ1-1; the match to TRBD1 covers 8 bases. V dropped 4 bases and J dropped 5; count of bases not matched to a gene: 6. The CDR3 sequence is 14 residues long. From germline, CDR1 is SGHDN and CDR2 FVKESK.

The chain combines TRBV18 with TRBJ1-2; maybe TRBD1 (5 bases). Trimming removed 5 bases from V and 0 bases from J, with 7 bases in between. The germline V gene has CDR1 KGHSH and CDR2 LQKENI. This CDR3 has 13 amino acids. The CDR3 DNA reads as TGTGCCAGCTCAGCGACAGCTAACTATGGCTACACCTTC. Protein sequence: CASSATANYGYTF.

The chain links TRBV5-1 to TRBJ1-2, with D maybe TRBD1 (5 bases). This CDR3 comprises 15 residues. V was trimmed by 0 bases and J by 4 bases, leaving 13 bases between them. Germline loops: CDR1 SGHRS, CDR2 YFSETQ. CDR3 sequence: CASSLDGQSLYGYTF. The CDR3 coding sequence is TGCGCCAGCAGCTTGGATGGACAATCTCTCTATGGCTACACCTTC.

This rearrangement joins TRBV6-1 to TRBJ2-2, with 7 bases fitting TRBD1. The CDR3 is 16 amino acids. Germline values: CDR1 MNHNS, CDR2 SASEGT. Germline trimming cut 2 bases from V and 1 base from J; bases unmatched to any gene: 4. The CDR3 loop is CASSEFGQVNTGELFF. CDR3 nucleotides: TGTGCCAGCAGTGAATTCGGACAGGTGAACACCGGGGAGCTGTTTTTT.

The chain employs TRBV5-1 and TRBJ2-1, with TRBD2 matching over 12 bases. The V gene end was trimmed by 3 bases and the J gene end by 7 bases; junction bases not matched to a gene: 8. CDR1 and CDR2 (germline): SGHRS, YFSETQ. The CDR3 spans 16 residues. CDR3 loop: CASSYGLTSGRNEQFF. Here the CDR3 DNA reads TGCGCCAGCAGCTATGGCTTGACTAGCGGGAGAAATGAGCAGTTCTTC.

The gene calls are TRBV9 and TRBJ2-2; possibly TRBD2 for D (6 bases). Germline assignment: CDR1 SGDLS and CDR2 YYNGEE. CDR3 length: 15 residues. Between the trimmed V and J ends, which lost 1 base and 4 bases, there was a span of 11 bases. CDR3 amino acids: CASSVWLAPTGELFF. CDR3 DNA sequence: TGTGCCAGCAGCGTATGGCTAGCGCCCACCGGGGAGCTGTTTTTT.

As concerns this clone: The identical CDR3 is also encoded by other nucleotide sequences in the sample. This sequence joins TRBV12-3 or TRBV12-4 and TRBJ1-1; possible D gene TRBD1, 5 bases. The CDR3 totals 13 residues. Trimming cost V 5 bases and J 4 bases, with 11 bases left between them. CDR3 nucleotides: TGTGCCAGCAGTCCCACAGGTAGCACTGAAGCTTTCTTT. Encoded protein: CASSPTGSTEAFF.

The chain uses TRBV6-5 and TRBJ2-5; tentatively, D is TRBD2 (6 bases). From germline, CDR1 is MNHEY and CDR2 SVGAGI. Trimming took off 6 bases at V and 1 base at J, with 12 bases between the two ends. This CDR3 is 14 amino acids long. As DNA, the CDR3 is TGTGCCAGCAGGAAACTAGCCGTCCAAGAGACCCAGTACTTC. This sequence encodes CASRKLAVQETQYF.

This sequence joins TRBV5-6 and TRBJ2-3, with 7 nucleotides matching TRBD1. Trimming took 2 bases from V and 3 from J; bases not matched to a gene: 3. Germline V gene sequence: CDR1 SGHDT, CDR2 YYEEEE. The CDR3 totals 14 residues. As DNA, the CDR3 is TGTGCCAGCAGCTTCCGGGACAGAACAGATACGCAGTATTTT. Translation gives CASSFRDRTDTQYF. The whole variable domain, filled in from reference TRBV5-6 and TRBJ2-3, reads DAGVTQSPTHLIKTRGQQVTLRCSPKSGHDTVSWYQQALGQGPQFIFQYYEEEERQRGNFPDRFSGHQFPNYSSELNVNALLLGDSALYLCASSFRDRTDTQYFGPGTRLTVL.

The DNA for the CDR3 is TGTGCCAGCAGTTTTCGCGCCGGGGAGCTGTTTTTT. Protein sequence: CASSFRAGELFF. The V and J genes are TRBV27 and TRBJ2-2; D uncertain. Trimming stripped 3 bases from V and 6 bases from J, with 5 bases between. The CDR3 runs 12 residues. CDR1 MNHEY and CDR2 SMNVEV come from the germline V gene (reference sequence).

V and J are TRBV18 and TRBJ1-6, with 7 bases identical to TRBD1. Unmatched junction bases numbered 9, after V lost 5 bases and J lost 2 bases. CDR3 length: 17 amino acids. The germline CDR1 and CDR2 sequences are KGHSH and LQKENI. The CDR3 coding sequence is TGTGCCAGCTCAACCCTCCGACAGGGCCCCTATAATTCACCCCTCCACTTT. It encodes CASSTLRQGPYNSPLHF. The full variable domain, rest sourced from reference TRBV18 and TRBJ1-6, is NAGVMQNPRHLVRRRGQEARLRCSPMKGHSHVYWYRQLPEEGLKFMVYLQKENIIDESGMPKERFSAEFPKEGPSILRIQQVVRGDSAAYFCASSTLRQGPYNSPLHFGNGTRLTVT.

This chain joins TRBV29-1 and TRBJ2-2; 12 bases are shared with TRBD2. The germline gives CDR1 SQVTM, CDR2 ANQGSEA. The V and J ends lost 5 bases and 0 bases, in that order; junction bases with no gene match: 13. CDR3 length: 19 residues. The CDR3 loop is CSVSPRLAGVYPNTGELFF. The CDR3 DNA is TGCAGCGTTAGCCCCCGACTAGCGGGAGTCTACCCGAACACCGGGGAGCTGTTTTTT.

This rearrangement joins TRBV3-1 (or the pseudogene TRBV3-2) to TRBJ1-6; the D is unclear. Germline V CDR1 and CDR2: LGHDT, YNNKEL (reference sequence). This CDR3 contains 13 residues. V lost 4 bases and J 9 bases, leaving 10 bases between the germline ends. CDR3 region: CASSLSTSSPLHF. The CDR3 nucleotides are TGTGCCAGCAGCCTAAGTACAAGTTCACCCCTCCACTTT.

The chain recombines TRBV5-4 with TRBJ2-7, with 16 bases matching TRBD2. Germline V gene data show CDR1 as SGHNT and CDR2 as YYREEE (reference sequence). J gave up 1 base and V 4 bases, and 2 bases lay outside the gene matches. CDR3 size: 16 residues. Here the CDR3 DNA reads TGTGCCAGCAGCACGGGACTAGCGGGAGGGTCCTACGAGCAGTACTTC. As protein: CASSTGLAGGSYEQYF.

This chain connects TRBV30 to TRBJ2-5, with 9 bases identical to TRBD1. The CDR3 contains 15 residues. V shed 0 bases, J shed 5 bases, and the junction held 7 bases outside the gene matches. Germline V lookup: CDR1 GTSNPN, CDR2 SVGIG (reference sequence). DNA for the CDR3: TGTGCCTGGAGTGTTTCAAACAGGGGGCCGGAGACCCAGTACTTC. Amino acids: CAWSVSNRGPETQYF.